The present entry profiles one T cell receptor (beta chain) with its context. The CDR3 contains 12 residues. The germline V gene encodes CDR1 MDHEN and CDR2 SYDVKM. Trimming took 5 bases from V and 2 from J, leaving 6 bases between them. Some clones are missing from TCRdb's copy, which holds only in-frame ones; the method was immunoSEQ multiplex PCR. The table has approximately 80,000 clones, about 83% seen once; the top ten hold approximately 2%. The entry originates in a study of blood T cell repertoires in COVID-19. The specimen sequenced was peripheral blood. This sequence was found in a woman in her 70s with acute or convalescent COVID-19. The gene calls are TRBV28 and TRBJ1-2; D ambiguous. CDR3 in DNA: TGTGCCAGCAGTACAGAGAACTATGGCTACACCTTC. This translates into CASSTENYGYTF.